This TCR beta chain appears in the sequencing data of a study of blood T cells in healthy people across ages. Study-wide findings and caveats: Estimated diversity, derived from one million T cells, was regarded as an underestimate.

Turning to this clonotype: Its specificity is not known.

V lost 5 bases, J lost 5 bases, and 6 bases lay in between. This CDR3 has 10 amino acids. Germline V gene lookup returns CDR1 DFQATT and CDR2 SNEGSKA (reference sequence). Next came a second PCR, run for about 7 to 12 cycles, which used a sample-barcoded 5' primer along with a J-beta primer mix. TCRdb processed the 5' RACE reads anew with MiXCR; each CDR3 protein has one entry. Here the sample spans 780,000 or so distinct CDR3 sequences, roughly 50% being singletons. This TCR came from a man in his forties in good health. The V call is TRBV20-1, the J call TRBJ2-5; D gene ambiguous. Sequencing was carried out using blood. CDR3 loop: CSAGFETQYF. CDR3 DNA: TGCAGTGCTGGCTTCGAGACCCAGTACTTC.